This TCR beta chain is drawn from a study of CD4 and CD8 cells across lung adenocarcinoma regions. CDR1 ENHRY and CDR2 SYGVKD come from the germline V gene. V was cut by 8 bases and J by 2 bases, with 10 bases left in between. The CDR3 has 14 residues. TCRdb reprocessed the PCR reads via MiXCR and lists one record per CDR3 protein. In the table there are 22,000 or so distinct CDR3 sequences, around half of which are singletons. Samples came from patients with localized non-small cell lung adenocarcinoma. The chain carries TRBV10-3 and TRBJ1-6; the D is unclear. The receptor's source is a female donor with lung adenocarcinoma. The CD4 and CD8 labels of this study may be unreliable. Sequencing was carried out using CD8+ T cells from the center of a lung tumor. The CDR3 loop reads CAIRGWAYNSPLHF. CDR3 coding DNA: TGTGCCATCCGAGGGTGGGCCTATAATTCACCCCTCCACTTT.